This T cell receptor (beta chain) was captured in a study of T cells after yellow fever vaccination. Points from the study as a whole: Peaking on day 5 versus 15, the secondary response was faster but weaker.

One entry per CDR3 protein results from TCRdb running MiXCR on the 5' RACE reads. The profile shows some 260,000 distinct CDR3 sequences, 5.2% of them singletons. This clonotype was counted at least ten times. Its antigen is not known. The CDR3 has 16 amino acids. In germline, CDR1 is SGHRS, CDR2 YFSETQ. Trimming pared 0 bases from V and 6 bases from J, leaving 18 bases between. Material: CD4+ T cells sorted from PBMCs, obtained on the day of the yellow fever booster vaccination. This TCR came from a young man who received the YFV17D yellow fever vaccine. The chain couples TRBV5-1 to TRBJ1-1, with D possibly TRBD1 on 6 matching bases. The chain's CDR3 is CASSLVDGGRRAEAFF. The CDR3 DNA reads TGCGCCAGCAGCTTGGTTGATGGGGGGCGCAGGGCTGAAGCTTTCTTT.